This record looks at one TCR beta chain sequence and its context. This entry is derived from a study of T cells in localized non-small cell lung cancer. Assay: immunoSEQ multiplex PCR; the TCRdb copy retains only in-frame clones and omits some. The table shows approximately 26,000 clones, with over 70% occurring only once. Trimming at V came to 5 bases and at J to 4 bases, leaving 6 bases not matched to a gene. This CDR3 comprises 15 residues. CDR1 MNHEY and CDR2 SMNVEV come from the germline V gene (reference sequence). The sequenced sample was peripheral blood, obtained before any cancer treatment. This TCR was recovered from a man between 40 and 70 years old with stage III squamous cell lung carcinoma. This chain connects TRBV27 to TRBJ2-5; 11 nucleotides agree with TRBD2. The CDR3 bases are TGTGCCAGCAGTCCCCTCCTAGCGGGAGGAGAGACCCAGTACTTC. Residues: CASSPLLAGGETQYF.